This is a list of T cell receptor beta chains from one sample in a study of T cells after yellow fever vaccination. TCRdb called the 5' RACE reads again in MiXCR, with one record for every CDR3 protein. The data contain 230,000 or so distinct CDR3 sequences, approximately 6.3% of them singletons. The source material was CD4+ T cells sorted from PBMCs, sampled on the day of the yellow fever booster vaccination. The receptors come from a man aged 25 to 45 who received the YFV17D yellow fever vaccine. The CDR3 runs from the conserved cysteine through the conserved F or W. A D gene is named only where the DNA matches it firmly. Clone size appears in some rows only: once, few, many, or a class for an expanded clone.

j_gene	abundance	v_gene	d_gene	CDR3nt	CDR3aa
TRBJ2-7	few	TRBV7-2	.	TGTGCCAGCAGCTCCTTACGCGCGCAGTACTTC	CASSSLRAQYF
TRBJ2-1	many	TRBV7-2	.	TGTGCCAGCAGCTCAGGGCCAGTTAGAGAGCAGTTCTTC	CASSSGPVREQFF
TRBJ1-6	.	TRBV14	.	TGTGCCAGCAGCCAAGAGATCGTTACTTCACCCCTCCACTTT	CASSQEIVTSPLHF
TRBJ2-2	.	TRBV6-1	.	TGTGCCAGCAGACAAAACCGGGGGTTAAACACCGGGGAGCTGTTTTTT	CASRQNRGLNTGELFF
TRBJ2-2	few	TRBV2	.	TGTGCCAGCAGTGCAGTCTTCGGCGGCACCGGGGAGCTGTTTTTT	CASSAVFGGTGELFF
TRBJ2-3	many	TRBV7-2	.	TGTGCCAGCAGTCAAGTCATCACAGATACGCAGTATTTT	CASSQVITDTQYF
TRBJ2-7	many	TRBV20-1	.	TGCAGTGCTAGAGATGGACCCCACTACGAGCAGTACTTC	CSARDGPHYEQYF
TRBJ1-2	.	TRBV29-1	.	TGCAGCGCTCGAACGCAAAGGGGTGACACCTTC	CSARTQRGDTF
TRBJ1-1	many	TRBV27	.	TGTGCCAGTACACCTAATAGGGACACTGAAGCTTTCTTT	CASTPNRDTEAFF
TRBJ2-7	many	TRBV6-5	.	TGTGCCAGCAGTTTTCGGACAAGGGTGTCGGGGCGGGATGACTACGAGCAGTACTTC	CASSFRTRVSGRDDYEQYF
TRBJ1-5	few	TRBV20-1	.	TGCAGTGTTGCAGGGAGCAATCAGCCCCAGCATTTT	CSVAGSNQPQHF
TRBJ2-1	.	TRBV15	TRBD2	TGTGCCACCAGCAGAGAGGGGACTAGCGGGATAAAAGGCGAGCAGTTCTTC	CATSREGTSGIKGEQFF
TRBJ2-1	many	TRBV7-6	TRBD2	TGTGCCAGCAGCTTAGATAGCGGGGGTAATGAGCAGTTCTTC	CASSLDSGGNEQFF
TRBJ1-5	few	TRBV7-9	.	TGTGCCAGCAGCCGATTACGGGGTGACAGCAATCAGCCCCAGCATTTT	CASSRLRGDSNQPQHF
TRBJ2-7	many	TRBV28	TRBD1	TGTGCCAGCAGTGTACCGGGACAGGGCTCCTACGAGCAGTACTTC	CASSVPGQGSYEQYF
TRBJ1-1	.	TRBV12-3/TRBV12-4	.	TGTGCCAGCAGTTTAGTGTCCGCGGGGACTGAAGCTTTCTTT	CASSLVSAGTEAFF
TRBJ2-3	once	TRBV5-6	.	TGTGCCAGCGGCACCCGGTTGGTCGGCGGTACGCAGTATTTT	CASGTRLVGGTQYF
TRBJ2-5	many	TRBV7-2	.	TGTGCCAGCAGCCACTTGACCCTCGGGGAGACCCAGTACTTC	CASSHLTLGETQYF
TRBJ2-1	.	TRBV21-1	.	TGTGCCAGCAGCAATGGGCAGTTTCACAATGAGCAGTTCTTC	CASSNGQFHNEQFF
TRBJ2-7	.	TRBV5-4	TRBD2	TGTGCCAGCAGCCCCGGGACTAGCGGGACAACGGACGAGCAGTACTTC	CASSPGTSGTTDEQYF
TRBJ2-3	.	TRBV7-2	TRBD2	TGTGCCAGCAGCTTAGCCCTCCTAGCGGGCGCCCTGGGGGATACGCGGTATTTT	CASSLALLAGALGDTRYF
TRBJ2-2	few	TRBV5-4	.	TGTGCCAGCAGCTTCTTACAGGGTTCCGGCTCCGGGGAGCTGTTTTTT	CASSFLQGSGSGELFF
TRBJ2-1	many	TRBV5-1	.	TGCGCCAGCAGCTTGCTGCAACAAATCTACAATGAGCAGTTCTTC	CASSLLQQIYNEQFF
TRBJ2-1	.	TRBV7-2	.	TGTGCCAGCAGCTTAGCGCTGGGGTCGGGGTTCTTC	CASSLALGSGFF
TRBJ2-3	many	TRBV20-1	TRBD2	TGCAGTGCTAGAGGGTCTAGCGGGAGTGGTGTTACGCAGTATTTT	CSARGSSGSGVTQYF
TRBJ2-5	many	TRBV29-1	.	TGCAGCGTTATCCCCGGCACAGCCCAAGAGACCCAGTACTTC	CSVIPGTAQETQYF
TRBJ1-3	.	TRBV7-2	.	TGTGCCAGCAGCTTTCAGACCACAGGGTCAACTGGAAACACCATATATTTT	CASSFQTTGSTGNTIYF
TRBJ1-3	many	TRBV29-1	TRBD1	TGCAGCGCTGGGTTTCAGGGGGCTGGAAACACCATATATTTT	CSAGFQGAGNTIYF
TRBJ2-2	many	TRBV5-1	.	TGCGCCAGCAGCTTGGCTCTGGCGAACACCGGGGAGCTGTTTTTT	CASSLALANTGELFF
TRBJ2-3	.	TRBV11-1	.	TGTGCCAGCAGCCATGGGACTCAAAGGCATGGTACGCAGTATTTT	CASSHGTQRHGTQYF
TRBJ2-5	few	TRBV7-2	.	TGTGCCAGCAGCCAATGGGAGACCCAGTACTTC	CASSQWETQYF
TRBJ1-1	.	TRBV4-1	TRBD1	TGCGCCAGCAGCCATGCGGACAGGGATTTTTCTGAAGCTTTCTTT	CASSHADRDFSEAFF
TRBJ2-7	few	TRBV27	TRBD2	TGTGCCAGCAGCTCATTCCCGGGACTAGCGGGAGCCGGCTACGAGCAGTACTTC	CASSSFPGLAGAGYEQYF
TRBJ1-5	few	TRBV7-9	.	TGTGCCAGCAGCTCAGTAGGGGAAAATCAGCCCCAGCATTTT	CASSSVGENQPQHF
TRBJ2-1	few	TRBV24-1	TRBD1	TGTGCCACCAGTGACAGGGGGACAGTTACGTTCGATGAGCAGTTCTTC	CATSDRGTVTFDEQFF
TRBJ2-7	.	TRBV5-4	TRBD2	TGTGCCAGCAGTCCCACTAGCGGTCCAACCTACGAGCAGTACTTC	CASSPTSGPTYEQYF
TRBJ1-6	many	TRBV12-3/TRBV12-4	TRBD1	TGTGCCAGCAGTTTCGGGGGACAGGGTGGTTCACCCCTCCACTTT	CASSFGGQGGSPLHF
TRBJ2-1	.	TRBV5-4	TRBD2	TGTGCCAGCAGCTCTGCGGGAGGTTACTACAATGAGCAGTTCTTC	CASSSAGGYYNEQFF
TRBJ2-3	many	TRBV20-1	.	TGCGCAACGCCGAAGGGTGACACGCAGTATTTT	CATPKGDTQYF
TRBJ2-2	many	TRBV28	.	TGTGCCAGCAGTCAAAGGGTGATAGGCACCGGGGAGCTGTTTTTT	CASSQRVIGTGELFF
TRBJ1-2	.	TRBV27	.	TGTGCCAGCAGTTTCGGCCTGACCTATGGCTACACCTTC	CASSFGLTYGYTF
TRBJ2-2	few	TRBV12-3/TRBV12-4	.	TGTGCCAGCAGTCACAGGGCTGGTACCGGGGAGCTGTTTTTT	CASSHRAGTGELFF
TRBJ2-5	many	TRBV7-6	.	TGTGCCAGCAGCTCGCAAGTGGCCGGGCACCAAGAGACCCAGTACTTC	CASSSQVAGHQETQYF
TRBJ2-1	.	TRBV4-1	TRBD2	TGCGCCAGCAGCCAAAAGTTTCGGGGCGCACGACTAGCGGGAGGGCCAAACAATGAGCAGTTCTTC	CASSQKFRGARLAGGPNNEQFF
TRBJ2-7	many	TRBV6-2/TRBV6-3	.	TGTGCCAGCAGCCCCTTGGACGAGCAGTACTTC	CASSPLDEQYF
TRBJ2-3	.	TRBV19	.	TGTGCCAGTAGCCGATCGACCGGGAGCTTTAAACCGGGAGATACGCAGTATTTT	CASSRSTGSFKPGDTQYF
TRBJ2-2	many	TRBV3-1	.	TGTGCCAGCAGAGGGCAGGGGAACACCGGGGAGCTGTTTTTT	CASRGQGNTGELFF
TRBJ1-1	few	TRBV6-2/TRBV6-3	.	TGTGCCAGCAGGCGAATTAACACTGAAGCTTTCTTT	CASRRINTEAFF
TRBJ2-5	many	TRBV10-3	.	TGTGCCATCAGTGAGGGGGCGCGAGAGGAGACCCAGTACTTC	CAISEGAREETQYF
TRBJ1-2	many	TRBV20-1	TRBD1	TGCAGTGCTACCGCCGAGGGGGACAGGGGTAACTATGGCTACACCTTC	CSATAEGDRGNYGYTF
TRBJ2-1	.	TRBV2	TRBD2	TGTGCCAGCAGTGCGGGAAGCGGGGCATACAATGAGCAGTTCTTC	CASSAGSGAYNEQFF
TRBJ2-7	.	TRBV3-1	.	TGTGCCAGCAGCGCCAGGGAGAGACGGACCTACGAGCAGTACTTC	CASSARERRTYEQYF
TRBJ2-2	.	TRBV27	TRBD2	TGTGCCAGCAGTTTAGTCGCTAGCGGAGTGGGGACCGGGGAGCTGTTTTTT	CASSLVASGVGTGELFF
TRBJ1-4	.	TRBV20-1	.	TGCAGTGCTAGAGCCGGGGGTAAAGAAAAACTGTTTTTT	CSARAGGKEKLFF
TRBJ2-5	.	TRBV4-3	.	TGCGCCAGCAGCCAAGTTTTGGGTATCGCAGAGACCCAGTACTTC	CASSQVLGIAETQYF
TRBJ2-3	few	TRBV11-2	.	TGTGCCAGCAGCCCACAAGGGGGGCGGGAGAGAGATACGCAGTATTTT	CASSPQGGRERDTQYF
TRBJ2-1	.	TRBV6-2/TRBV6-3	TRBD2	TGTGCCAGCTCCCGGGGAGGGACTAGCAACAATGAGCAGTTCTTC	CASSRGGTSNNEQFF